The 25 T cell receptor beta chains reported below all come from one sample, sequenced in a study of T cell changes during pregnancy in multiple sclerosis. Libraries were prepared by immunoSEQ multiplex PCR; TCRdb keeps only in-frame clonotypes and omits some of them. Of roughly 99,000 clones listed, roughly nine tenths are singletons. Material: peripheral blood, obtained after pregnancy. Receptor source: a female donor in good health, enrolled as a control in a pregnancy study.

This chain joins TRBV15 and TRBJ2-7; 7 positions agree with TRBD2. Trimming at V came to 5 bases and at J to 5 bases, leaving 6 bases not matched to a gene. CDR1 is LNHNV and CDR2 is YYDKDF in the germline V gene (reference sequence). CDR3 length: 13 residues. The CDR3 nucleotides read TGTGCCACCAGCCGAGGGGAGGGAAACGAGCAGTACTTC. It encodes CATSRGEGNEQYF.

V usage is TRBV5-6 and J usage is TRBJ2-5, with a tentative D call TRBD2 (7 bases). CDR1 and CDR2 (germline): SGHDT, YYEEEE. There are 14 residues in the CDR3. V lost 3 bases and J lost 5, with 14 bases in between. CDR3 DNA: TGTGCCAGCAGCTGGGGGGGCGCTGAGGAGACCCAGTACTTC. Translating it yields CASSWGGAEETQYF.

CDR3 bases: TGTGCCAGCAGTTCCAGACAGGGCTTTCAGCCCCAGCATTTT. Protein product: CASSSRQGFQPQHF. The chain recombines TRBV28 with TRBJ1-5, with TRBD1 matching over 7 bases. The CDR3 covers 14 residues. The junction had 6 bases not matched to a gene; V was cut back by 4 bases and J by 6 bases. From germline, CDR1 is MDHEN and CDR2 SYDVKM.

V gene TRBV12-5 combines with J gene TRBJ1-1; 8 nucleotides match TRBD1. Germline lookup yields CDR1 LGHNT and CDR2 FRNRAP. CDR3 length: 16 residues. The V gene end was trimmed by 0 bases and the J gene end by 0 bases; junction bases not matched to a gene: 3. This chain's CDR3 is CASGLVRTGLNTEAFF. The CDR3 DNA sequence: TGTGCTAGTGGTTTGGTAAGGACAGGGTTGAACACTGAAGCTTTCTTT.

This sequence joins TRBV7-8 and TRBJ2-4; 8 bases are shared with TRBD1. The CDR3 extends over 16 amino acids. CDR1 and CDR2 (germline): SGHVS, FQNEAQ. V shed 2 bases and J 3 bases; nucleotides not matched to a gene: 6. CDR3 protein: CASSLTGGFGKNIQYF. The CDR3 bases are TGTGCCAGCAGCTTAACAGGGGGATTCGGCAAAAACATTCAGTACTTC.

This clone was seen just once. The chain links TRBV6-5 to TRBJ1-2; D gene ambiguous. V lost 2 bases and J 7 bases, leaving 8 bases between the germline ends. In germline, CDR1 is MNHEY, CDR2 SVGAGI. The CDR3 runs to 12 residues. The DNA for the CDR3 is TGTGCCAGCAGTTACGGTCGAGGTGGCTACACCTTC. As protein: CASSYGRGGYTF.

About this clone: A junction boundary mismatches the germline segment, possibly from a read error. The chain joins TRBV18 to TRBJ2-7; TRBD1 aligns across 8 bases. Germline V gene data show CDR1 as KGHSH and CDR2 as LQKENI. The CDR3 has 15 amino acids. This chain's CDR3 is CASSPPGQAPYEQYF. CDR3 DNA sequence: TGTGCCAGCTCCCCACCGGGACAGGCACCCTACGAGCAGTACTTC.

The chain couples TRBV6-5 to TRBJ2-7; D is ambiguous. From germline, CDR1 is MNHEY and CDR2 SVGAGI. The V and J ends lost 6 bases and 5 bases respectively, with 17 bases between them. The CDR3 is made up of 14 amino acids. The CDR3 nucleotides read TGTGCCAGCAGCCCTGACGTTTGGGCCCACGAGCAGTACTTC. Residues: CASSPDVWAHEQYF.

The chain combines TRBV29-1 with TRBJ1-1; 7 bases agree with TRBD1. This CDR3 comprises 12 residues. The ends lost 6 bases at V and 8 bases at J; junction bases unmatched: 9. Germline CDR1 and CDR2: SQVTM and ANQGSEA. The CDR3 sequence: CSVIQGRLEAFF. The CDR3 DNA reads TGCAGCGTCATACAGGGGAGGTTGGAAGCTTTCTTT.

This sequence joins TRBV19 and TRBJ1-2; D gene unclear. Trimming removed 5 bases at V and 8 bases at J, with 15 bases between. CDR3 length: 13 residues. From germline, CDR1 is LNHDA and CDR2 SQIVND (reference sequence). The CDR3 DNA sequence: TGTGCCAGTAGTCCCCGGGGTGGGGTCGGCTACACCTTC. Protein product: CASSPRGGVGYTF.

In this sample, this clone turned up once. The rearrangement uses TRBV6-1 and TRBJ2-3; TRBD2 matches at 7 bases. The CDR3 loop spans 15 amino acids. V dropped 4 bases and J dropped 4; count of bases not matched to a gene: 8. Germline loops: CDR1 MNHNS, CDR2 SASEGT. CDR3 in DNA: TGTGCCAGCAGTGCGATGGGGGGGGTCTCAGATACGCAGTATTTT. This encodes CASSAMGGVSDTQYF.

This chain uses TRBV6-6 with TRBJ2-5, with TRBD1 matching over 7 bases. Trimming took 4 bases from V and 1 from J; bases not matched to a gene: 3. Per the germline V gene, CDR1 is MNHNY and CDR2 is SVGAGI (reference sequence). This CDR3 has 14 amino acids. The CDR3 is CASSWDSLQETQYF. The CDR3 bases are TGTGCCAGCAGTTGGGACAGCCTCCAAGAGACCCAGTACTTC.

The chain recombines TRBV28 with TRBJ2-2, with 9 bases that match TRBD1. The CDR3 spans 17 residues. V dropped 6 bases and J dropped 4; count of bases not matched to a gene: 12. Germline CDR1 MDHEN, CDR2 SYDVKM. This CDR3 reads CASRWDWTGEGTGELFF. The CDR3 DNA reads as TGTGCCAGCAGGTGGGATTGGACAGGGGAGGGCACCGGGGAGCTGTTTTTT. Filled out from reference TRBV28 and TRBJ2-2, the complete variable domain reads DVKVTQSSRYLVKRTGEKVFLECVQDMDHENMFWYRQDPGLGLRLIYFSYDVKMKEKGDIPEGYSVSREKKERFSLILESASTNQTSMYLCASRWDWTGEGTGELFFGEGSRLTVL.

CDR3 in DNA: TGTGCCAGCAGTCCACCGGGACAACTAGGAAACATTCAGTACTTC. This encodes CASSPPGQLGNIQYF. The genes are TRBV27 and TRBJ2-4; tentative D call: TRBD1 (6 bases). V was clipped by 5 bases and J by 6 bases, with 17 bases between them. CDR3 length equals 15 residues. CDR1 is MNHEY and CDR2 is SMNVEV in the germline V gene (reference sequence).

The chain carries TRBV7-2 and TRBJ1-5; perhaps TRBD1 as D (5 bases). Trimming left V 1 base short and J 3 bases short, with 13 bases between. Germline V gives CDR1 SGHTA, CDR2 FQGNSA. The CDR3 has 16 amino acids. This CDR3 reads CASSLVSGLDNQPQHF. DNA for the CDR3: TGTGCCAGCAGCTTAGTTTCAGGGCTGGACAATCAGCCCCAGCATTTT.

This rearrangement joins TRBV30 to TRBJ2-3; TRBD2 aligns across 9 bases. The CDR3 contains 15 residues. J was trimmed by 1 base and V by 4 bases; bases with no gene match: 6. CDR1 is GTSNPN, CDR2 SVGIG, per germline (reference sequence). CDR3 in DNA: TGTGCCTGGACTTTTAGCGGGGGCCGCACAGATACGCAGTATTTT. As protein: CAWTFSGGRTDTQYF. The variable domain in full, completed from reference TRBV30 and TRBJ2-3, reads SQTIHQWPATLVQPVGSPLSLECTVEGTSNPNLYWYRQAAGRGLQLLFYSVGIGQISSEVPQNLSASRPQDRQFILSSKKLLLSDSGFYLCAWTFSGGRTDTQYFGPGTRLTVL.

V gene TRBV12-5 combines with J gene TRBJ1-5; D not resolved. The CDR3 length is 13 residues. CDR1 and CDR2 from the germline V gene are LGHNT and FRNRAP. Trimming took 4 bases from V and 0 from J, leaving 4 bases between them. CDR3 region: CASGSNSNQPQHF. As DNA, the CDR3 is TGTGCTAGTGGTTCTAATAGCAATCAGCCCCAGCATTTT.

The chain uses TRBV5-4 and TRBJ2-7, with D tentatively TRBD1 (5 bases). Germline V CDR1 and CDR2: SGHNT, YYREEE (reference sequence). The CDR3 spans 13 residues. Trimming left V 2 bases short and J 3 bases short, with 9 bases between. This CDR3 is CASSFDSHYEQYF. The DNA of the CDR3 is TGTGCCAGCAGCTTCGACAGCCACTACGAGCAGTACTTC. Supplemented by reference TRBV5-4 and TRBJ2-7, the full variable domain reads ETGVTQSPTHLIKTRGQQVTLRCSSQSGHNTVSWYQQALGQGPQFIFQYYREEENGRGNFPPRFSGLQFPNYSSELNVNALELDDSALYLCASSFDSHYEQYFGPGTRLTVT.

CDR3 bases: TGTGCCAGCTCACAAGACACAGGCTATAGCAATCAGCCCCAGCATTTT. Its protein product is CASSQDTGYSNQPQHF. This chain joins TRBV18 and TRBJ1-5, with D maybe TRBD1 (5 bases). Trimming shortened V by 4 bases and J by 0 bases, and 13 bases separated the two germline ends. The CDR3 length is 16 residues. CDR1 and CDR2 from the germline V gene are KGHSH and LQKENI.

This chain connects TRBV21-1 to TRBJ2-7; whether TRBD1, the table's D call, matches the DNA was not checked. TRBV21-1 is tagged as a pseudogene. The CDR3 sequence is 16 residues long. DNA of the CDR3: TGTGCCAGCAGCAAAGCCCCACAGGGGTCGACCTACGAGCAGTACTTC. This encodes CASSKAPQGSTYEQYF.

This clone has a single count. The chain is built from TRBV28 and TRBJ1-2; no firm D call. The V end lost 4 bases, the J end lost 7 bases, and 16 bases lay between the germline ends. The CDR3 loop spans 14 amino acids. CDR1 and CDR2 (germline): MDHEN, SYDVKM. The CDR3 DNA reads as TGTGCCAGCAGTTCCCCTGGGAGGGCCGCTGGCTACACCTTC. Translation gives CASSSPGRAAGYTF.

This clone was detected once. This chain links TRBV7-9 with TRBJ2-1; TRBD1 matches 8 bases. CDR1 is SEHNR, CDR2 FQNEAQ, per germline (reference sequence). The CDR3 covers 15 residues. The ends lost 4 bases at V and 5 bases at J; junction bases unmatched: 7. CDR3 DNA: TGTGCCAGCAGCTCCCGTAGGACAGGGCACAATGAGCAGTTCTTC. This codes for CASSSRRTGHNEQFF.

The rearrangement uses TRBV7-9 and TRBJ1-2; TRBD1 matches at 7 bases. In germline, CDR1 is SEHNR, CDR2 FQNEAQ (reference sequence). The CDR3 totals 16 residues. V shed 1 base and J 4 bases; nucleotides not matched to a gene: 9. The CDR3 coding sequence is TGTGCCAGCAGCTTAGGAGGGACAGCCCTATTCTATGGCTACACCTTC. Protein: CASSLGGTALFYGYTF.

The chain has TRBV7-9 and TRBJ2-3; 10 bases match TRBD2. This CDR3 is 15 amino acids long. In germline, CDR1 is SEHNR, CDR2 FQNEAQ (reference sequence). Germline trimming cut 2 bases from V and 3 bases from J; bases unmatched to any gene: 2. Here the CDR3 DNA reads TGTGCCAGCAGCTTATTGGGACTAGCGACAGATACGCAGTATTTT. This translates into CASSLLGLATDTQYF.

The chain carries TRBV5-4 and TRBJ2-6; D gene uncertain. There are 15 residues in the CDR3. Germline loops: CDR1 SGHNT, CDR2 YYREEE (reference sequence). V was pared by 0 bases and J by 2 bases, with 6 bases between. CDR3 region: CASSLVGPGANVLTF. The CDR3 coding sequence is TGTGCCAGCAGCTTGGTTGGGCCTGGGGCCAACGTCCTGACTTTC.